This T cell receptor beta chain was identified in a study of T-cell memory formation after mild COVID-19 (dated by TCRdb to the early 2020s). For context, the study as a whole: Most TCR sequence clusters were specific to one of the two donors. Longitudinal TCRalpha and TCRbeta repertoire sequencing tracked T-cell clones expanding and contracting after mild COVID-19 in two donors. The cohort comprised two young, previously healthy adult volunteers, one female and one male.

Note on this clonotype: Its antigen target is currently unknown. Base qualities were left out, and no much larger clone turns up one base away.

Sequenced using an Illumina NovaSeq 6000. cDNA libraries for TCRalpha and TCRbeta were prepared by 5'RACE using constant-segment primers, with sample barcodes and unique molecular identifiers added. RNA was extracted from every sample with Trizol reagent. The libraries were amplified in two PCR steps, and the second step added a second sample barcode and Illumina TruSeq adapters. Sequencing of libraries was performed on an Illumina NovaSeq with 2 x 150 bp paired-end reads. The study's processing was this. Reads were demultiplexed and collapsed into UMI-guided consensus sequences with migec v1.2.7. Using mixcr v2.1.11, UMI consensuses were aligned to TRA and TRB V and J templates and then assembled into clonotypes. A clonotype was counted as expanded or contracted only if both edgeR and NoisET called the change significant, with noise models trained on biological replicates. For edgeR calls, the cutoffs were a false discovery rate-adjusted p below 0.01 and a log2 fold-change threshold of 1. As an exploratory analysis of dynamics, max-normalized trajectories of the 1000 most abundant clonotypes were examined by PCA with hierarchical clustering. Each responding clone was given a CD4 or CD8 phenotype based on the CD4+ and CD8+ repertoires, which had been sequenced separately. Using fastp at Q25 and MiXCR, TCRdb reprocessed the public reads and kept productive beta chains. Entries are consolidated by CDR3 protein sequence, retaining the most common genes and DNA. TCRdb, not the original authors, processed these V and J calls. This sample gives under 350,000 distinct CDR3 sequences in total; around 15% of them show up just once. 22% of the sample rests with the top ten.

Overall study outcomes, separate from this receptor: Only a couple of mild cases were covered in the study, and larger cohorts including severe cases with pre-infection samples were considered necessary. Contracting CD4+ clones were located mainly in the CM and EM memory subsets, whereas CD8+ clones were found to be enriched in EMRA. Clones contracting from day 15 to 85 had balanced CD4/CD8 phenotypes, while a second wave expanding from day 15 to 37 was biased towards CD4+. The second-wave clones that peaked on day 37 were not confirmed to be SARS-CoV-2 specific. Some responding clones were detected in pre-infection memory, suggesting pre-existing cross-reactive memory T cells joined the SARS-CoV-2 response.

For this chain, trimming is 4 bases at the V end and 4 bases at the J end, and the number of junction bases without a gene match is 4. Sequences SQVTM (CDR1) and ANQGSEA (CDR2) are obtained from the germline V gene. The CDR3 runs 13 residues from the cysteine to the phenylalanine. This entry keeps only the CDR3 DNA: 39 bases, framed from base 1. PBMCs were isolated by Ficoll-Paque density gradient centrifugation. The chain is encoded by TRBV29-1 joined to TRBJ1-5, and 7 bases in between align with TRBD1. Sequencing was performed on PBMCs or a T cell subset sorted from them (not recorded which). The TCR was taken from a man between 18 and 35 years old who had mild COVID-19 (a few samples of this study predate the infection). The sample titles of this study are shuffled in the database, so cell type and time point are left out; the donor was told from shared clones. The bases read TGCAGCGTTGCAGCAGGGGGGAATCAGCCCCAGCATTTT. This encodes CSVAAGGNQPQHF.